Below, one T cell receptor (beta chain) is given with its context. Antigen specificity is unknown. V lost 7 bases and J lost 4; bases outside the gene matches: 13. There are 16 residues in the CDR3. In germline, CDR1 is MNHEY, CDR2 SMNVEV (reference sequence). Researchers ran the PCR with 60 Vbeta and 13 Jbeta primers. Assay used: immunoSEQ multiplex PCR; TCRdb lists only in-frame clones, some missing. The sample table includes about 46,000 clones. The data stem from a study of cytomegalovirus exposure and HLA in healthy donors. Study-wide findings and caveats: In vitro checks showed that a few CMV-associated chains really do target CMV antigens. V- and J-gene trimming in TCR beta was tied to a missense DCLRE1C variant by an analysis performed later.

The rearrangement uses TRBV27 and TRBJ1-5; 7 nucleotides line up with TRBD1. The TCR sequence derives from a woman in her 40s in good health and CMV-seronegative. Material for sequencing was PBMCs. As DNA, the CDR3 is TGTGCCAGCACCCAGTTCGCAGGGGGGATGAATCAGCCCCAGCATTTT. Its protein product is CASTQFAGGMNQPQHF.